This TCR beta chain was sequenced in a study of control samples from healthy donors and cancer patients. Here immunoSEQ multiplex PCR was the method, and the copy in TCRdb shows in-frame clones only, minus some. The table records 40,000 to 60,000 clones, around 90% of them present only once. This CDR3 is built from 14 residues. Trimming removed 4 bases at V and 2 bases at J, with 13 bases between. From germline, CDR1 is GTSNPN and CDR2 SVGIG (reference sequence). The genes are TRBV30 and TRBJ2-3; possible D gene TRBD1, 6 bases. This TCR was sampled from a man aged 55-75 years with head and neck cancer. Material: PBMCs. In DNA, the CDR3 is TGTGCCTGGACCCCAGGGGACCCCACAGATACGCAGTATTTT. Protein: CAWTPGDPTDTQYF.